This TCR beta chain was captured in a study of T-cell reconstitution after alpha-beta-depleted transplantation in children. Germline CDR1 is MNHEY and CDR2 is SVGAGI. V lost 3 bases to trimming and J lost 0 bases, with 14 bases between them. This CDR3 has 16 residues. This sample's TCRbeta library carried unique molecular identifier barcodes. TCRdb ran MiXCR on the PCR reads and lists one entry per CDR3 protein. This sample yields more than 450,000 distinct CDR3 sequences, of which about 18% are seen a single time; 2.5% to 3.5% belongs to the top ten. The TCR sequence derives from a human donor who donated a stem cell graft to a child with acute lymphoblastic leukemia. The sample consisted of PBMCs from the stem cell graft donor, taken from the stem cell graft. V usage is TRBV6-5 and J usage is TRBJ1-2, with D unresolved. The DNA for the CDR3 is TGTGCCAGCAGTTATGGGGTCCGGGGAGCTAACTATGGCTACACCTTC. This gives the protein CASSYGVRGANYGYTF.